This T cell receptor beta chain is drawn from a study of PD-1 and CTLA-4 blockade in melanoma (dated by TCRdb to the early 2020s). Some background on the complete study: In patients with melanoma, the study measured the effects of PD-1 blockade versus CTLA-4 blockade on the melanoma-reactive CD8 T cell response.

Receptor libraries were prepared by the immunoSEQ multiplex PCR assay. TCRdb carries this immuneACCESS record with in-frame sequences only. Its versions omit some clonotypes, under half of them owing to an unresolved V gene in the studies checked, with the rest unexplained. The sample profile shows 7,000 to 8,000 clones; 75% to 90% of them were found once. Clones ranked in the top ten supply 35% to 50% of the sample. To note about this clone: Its target antigen remains unknown. Base-call qualities are not available, and no considerably larger clone is one nucleotide away.

Per the germline V gene, SGHVS is the CDR1 and FNYEAQ is the CDR2. V and J are trimmed by 5 bases and 6 bases, and the gene matches miss 12 bases of the junction. The CDR3, cysteine through phenylalanine, is 15 amino acids long. The kept DNA is CDR3 alone, 45 bases in frame from the first base. This chain joins TRBV7-6 to TRBJ2-7; 8 bases in between match TRBD2. This clonotype was obtained from a human donor with melanoma. Material: CD8+ T cells from peripheral blood, obtained before anti-PD-1 treatment. CDR3 loop: CASSPISGGAGEQYF. The nucleotide sequence reads TGTGCCAGCAGCCCCATTTCCGGGGGGGCGGGCGAGCAGTACTTC.